The clone carrying this T cell receptor (beta chain) showed up just once. Per the original methods: The authors estimated nucleated cell counts from reference gene primer amplification. Profiling relied on immunoSEQ multiplex PCR, and the TCRdb table lists in-frame clones only, not all of them. The DNA was the basis for D and trimming; V, J and clone size are from that table. The table has 200,000 to 250,000 clones, roughly 85% seen once. This sample stems from a study of blood T cell repertoires in COVID-19. Study as a whole: Nucleic acid was either cDNA or gDNA, and it came from T cells, B-cell-depleted T cells, or PBMCs.

During active infection, Seattle patients enrolled and were then monitored through disease. This sequence was found in a woman between 65 and 79 years old with COVID-19, enrolled during active disease. The sequencing input was peripheral blood.

CDR3: CASSDPTANTEAFF. The CDR3 nucleotides read TGTGCCAGCAGTGACCCGACAGCAAACACTGAAGCTTTCTTT. This chain links TRBV6-6 with TRBJ1-1; a weak D match, TRBD1 (5 bases). Per the germline V gene, CDR1 is MNHNY and CDR2 is SVGAGI (reference sequence). Trimming shortened V by 5 bases and J by 2 bases, and 12 bases separated the two germline ends. The CDR3 covers 14 residues.